This TCR beta chain was sequenced in a study of regulatory T cells in long-lasting Graves disease. This clonotype has at least ten counts. Arm-PCR of CDR3 regions and iRepertoire HTBI primers were used to build TCR beta libraries. TCRdb re-called the multiplex PCR reads with MiXCR, one entry per CDR3 protein. This sample carries about 560,000 distinct CDR3 sequences, 15% to 20% of them seen once, and the ten largest clones take around 12%. CDR3 length: 14 residues. Trimming removed 4 bases from V and 2 bases from J, with 15 bases in between. CDR1 and CDR2 (germline): SQVTM, ANQGSEA. Time point given: newly diagnosed GD, antithyroid drugs for less than 3 months. Researchers made the TCR library from RNA that was extracted from PBMCs. EDTA tubes received approximately 9 milliliters of collected peripheral blood. This same sample was also taken into another study, of T cells in Graves' hyperthyroidism and ophthalmopathy. That source adds: The TCR CDR3 first-round RT-PCR relied on the HTBI primer set.

The origin of this receptor is a man between 18 and 29 years old with Graves disease. The V gene is TRBV29-1, the J gene TRBJ2-7, with unresolved D. This specimen was peripheral blood mononuclear cells (PBMCs), taken at new diagnosis, from a patient treated with antithyroid drugs. In DNA form, the CDR3 reads TGCAGCGTTGCCGAGCAATATAAGGCCTACGAGCAGTACTTC. Translated, it gives CSVAEQYKAYEQYF.